Here is one TCR beta chain with its context. The source of the sample is a study of blood T cell repertoires in COVID-19. Study at large: Sample material is recorded as cDNA or gDNA derived from T cells, B-cell-depleted T cells, or PBMCs.

Germline V gene lookup returns CDR1 MDHEN and CDR2 SYDVKM. The length of the CDR3 is 16 residues. V was clipped by 6 bases and J by 7 bases; unmatched bases: 12. Sequenced by immunoSEQ multiplex PCR; TCRdb stores in-frame clones only, minus some. The table includes about 70,000 clones, 70% to 90% detected once. The specimen sequenced was peripheral blood. The TCR was taken from a woman at least 80 years old with active or convalescent COVID-19. The chain links TRBV28 to TRBJ1-6; TRBD1 matches at 7 bases. CDR3 protein: CASRPTGKGKNSPLHF. CDR3 in DNA: TGTGCCAGCAGACCGACAGGGAAGGGGAAGAATTCACCCCTCCACTTT.